The 22 T cell receptor beta chains presented below share a single source sample, sequenced in a study of T cells after yellow fever vaccination. TCRdb fed the 5' RACE reads into MiXCR, producing one record per CDR3 protein. The data contain about 340,000 distinct CDR3 sequences, 8.7% of them seen just once; the ten biggest clones take up about a sixth. The sample here was PBMCs, taken on the day of the first yellow fever vaccination. The receptors stem from a young man who received the YFV17D yellow fever vaccine.

The chain has TRBV7-2 and TRBJ2-5, with D possibly TRBD2 on 5 matching bases. The germline V gene has CDR1 SGHTA and CDR2 FQGNSA. Trimming took off 5 bases at V and 2 bases at J, with 12 bases between the two ends. CDR3 length equals 14 residues. CDR3 in amino acids: CASSRSGVQETQYF. In DNA, the CDR3 is TGTGCCAGCAGCAGATCCGGGGTACAAGAGACCCAGTACTTC.

The CDR3 spells CSARTSGSTDTQYF. The CDR3, as DNA: TGCAGTGCTAGAACTAGCGGGAGCACAGATACGCAGTATTTT. V is TRBV20-1 and J is TRBJ2-3; 9 positions match TRBD2. The CDR3 has 14 residues. Germline values: CDR1 DFQATT, CDR2 SNEGSKA (reference sequence). V was pared by 2 bases and J by 0 bases, with 0 bases of the junction left unmatched.

This clonotype was seen a few times. The rearrangement links TRBV25-1 to TRBJ2-3; TRBD1 matches 9 bases. This CDR3 region has 13 residues. With 9 bases clipped from V and 6 bases from J, the junction kept 7 bases outside the gene matches. From germline, CDR1 is MGHDK and CDR2 SYGVNS. CDR3 sequence: CASGEQGADTQYF. The DNA for the CDR3 is TGTGCCAGTGGGGAACAGGGGGCCGATACGCAGTATTTT.

This clonotype was counted many times. V usage is TRBV7-2 and J usage is TRBJ1-1; D is unclear. V lost 1 base and J 1 base, leaving 4 bases between the germline ends. CDR1 is SGHTA, CDR2 FQGNSA, per germline. This CDR3 contains 13 residues. The CDR3 coding sequence is TGTGCCAGCAGCTTAGGCAGGAACACTGAAGCTTTCTTT. Encoded protein: CASSLGRNTEAFF.

The V call is TRBV18, the J call TRBJ1-3; D is possibly TRBD1 (6 bases). Trimming took off 4 bases at V and 0 bases at J, with 13 bases between the two ends. Germline V gives CDR1 KGHSH, CDR2 LQKENI. This CDR3 region has 16 residues. The CDR3 nucleotides read TGTGCCAGCTCACTCCAGGGGTCCAACTCTGGAAACACCATATATTTT. It translates to CASSLQGSNSGNTIYF.

This CDR3 is CAISESGQSEQYF. CDR3 nucleotides: TGTGCCATCAGTGAATCGGGACAGAGTGAGCAGTACTTC. The rearrangement uses TRBV10-3 and TRBJ2-7; TRBD1 agrees at 7 bases. The CDR3 covers 13 residues. The trim removed 3 bases at V and 7 bases at J, leaving 6 bases unmatched. CDR1 is ENHRY and CDR2 is SYGVKD in the germline V gene.

A word on this clonotype: The junction does not match germline at one end; this may be a read error. This chain connects TRBV7-9 to TRBJ1-6, with D uncertain. From germline, CDR1 is SEHNR and CDR2 FQNEAQ (reference sequence). The CDR3 runs 15 residues. The CDR3: CTSSPTGTYNSPLHF. CDR3 bases: TGTACCAGCAGCCCGACTGGGACCTATAATTCACCCCTCCACTTT.

This clonotype was recorded many times. This chain links TRBV2 with TRBJ1-1, with 8 bases aligning to TRBD1. CDR1 is SNHLY and CDR2 is FYNNEI in the germline V gene. The junction had 3 bases not matched to a gene; V was cut back by 4 bases and J by 8 bases. The CDR3 is 12 residues long. CDR3 bases: TGTGCCAGCAGTGGTTCAGGGGGCGAAGCTTTCTTT. This translates into CASSGSGGEAFF. The whole variable domain, filled in from reference TRBV2 and TRBJ1-1, reads EPEVTQTPSHQVTQMGQEVILRCVPISNHLYFYWYRQILGQKVEFLVSFYNNEISEKSEIFDDQFSVERPDGSNFTLKIRSTKLEDSAMYFCASSGSGGEAFFGQGTRLTVV.

This clonotype has ten or more counts. The CDR3 is CASSQDPGGYSGNTIYF. DNA for the CDR3: TGTGCCAGCAGCCAAGATCCGGGGGGATACTCTGGAAACACCATATATTTT. The chain combines TRBV4-2 with TRBJ1-3, with a weak D call TRBD1 (5 bases). V was pared by 0 bases and J by 0 bases, with 12 bases between. Per germline, CDR1 LGHNA and CDR2 YNFKEQ. This CDR3 is built from 17 residues.

This clonotype was seen only a few times. V gene TRBV5-1 combines with J gene TRBJ2-7; D is possibly TRBD2 (5 bases). Trimming cost V 2 bases and J 0 bases, with 9 bases left between them. This CDR3 comprises 14 residues. In germline, CDR1 is SGHRS, CDR2 YFSETQ. As DNA, the CDR3 is TGCGCCAGCAGCTTAGCTAGCAACTCCTACGAGCAGTACTTC. Its protein is CASSLASNSYEQYF.

This clonotype was counted only a few times. The chain joins TRBV5-1 to TRBJ1-6; 7 bases line up with TRBD1. The V gene end was trimmed by 5 bases and the J gene end by 5 bases; junction bases not matched to a gene: 4. Looked up from germline, CDR1 is SGHRS and CDR2 is YFSETQ. The CDR3 extends over 14 amino acids. The DNA of the CDR3 is TGCGCCAGCAGACCGGGACAGAATAATTCACCCCTCCACTTT. Residues: CASRPGQNNSPLHF.

The chain joins TRBV5-4 to TRBJ2-2; 13 nucleotides align to TRBD2. Trimming at V came to 4 bases and at J to 6 bases, leaving 6 bases not matched to a gene. This CDR3 is 16 amino acids long. The germline gives CDR1 SGHNT, CDR2 YYREEE (reference sequence). The CDR3 DNA follows: TGTGCCAGCAGCCTCCGACTAGCGGGGGGCCCCGGGGAGCTGTTTTTT. This translates into CASSLRLAGGPGELFF.

The chain has TRBV3-1 and TRBJ2-3; tentative D call: TRBD2 (6 bases). Germline V gene lookup returns CDR1 LGHDT and CDR2 YNNKEL (reference sequence). The CDR3 runs to 16 residues. V lost 5 bases and J 2 bases, leaving 17 bases between the germline ends. In DNA, the CDR3 is TGTGCCAGCAGCATCCTCGGAGGGGACTCCACAGATACGCAGTATTTT. This gives the protein CASSILGGDSTDTQYF.

This clonotype occurred a few times. This chain joins TRBV6-1 and TRBJ1-1; TRBD1 is a possible D gene (5 bases). CDR1 is MNHNS, CDR2 SASEGT, per germline. The CDR3 totals 13 residues. Deletions cut 4 bases from V and 8 bases from J, with 14 bases between. The CDR3 is CASSGPRAAEAFF. In DNA, the CDR3 is TGTGCCAGCAGTGGCCCCAGGGCGGCAGAAGCTTTCTTT.

This clonotype was counted only a few times. The chain links TRBV25-1 to TRBJ2-1, with TRBD1 matching 7 bases. The CDR3 sequence is 14 residues long. Trimming cost V 2 bases and J 5 bases; bases outside gene matches: 3. Germline V lookup: CDR1 MGHDK, CDR2 SYGVNS. The DNA for the CDR3 is TGTGCCAGCAGTGAACCGGGACAGCACAATGAGCAGTTCTTC. Amino acids: CASSEPGQHNEQFF.

This chain joins TRBV11-2 and TRBJ2-3; D ambiguous. Germline V gene data show CDR1 as SGHAT and CDR2 as FQNNGV. V lost 4 bases, J lost 0 bases, and 14 bases lay in between. The CDR3 sequence is 16 residues long. The CDR3 region has the DNA TGTGCCAGCAGCTCTTCGTTCTACCCAAGCACAGATACGCAGTATTTT. It encodes CASSSSFYPSTDTQYF. Supplemented by reference TRBV11-2 and TRBJ2-3, the full variable domain reads EAGVAQSPRYKIIEKRQSVAFWCNPISGHATLYWYQQILGQGPKLLIQFQNNGVVDDSQLPKDRFSAERLKGVDSTLKIQPAKLEDSAVYLCASSSSFYPSTDTQYFGPGTRLTVL.

This clonotype was seen more than once but under ten times. This chain joins TRBV5-1 and TRBJ1-1; 7 bases match TRBD1. J gave up 1 base and V 7 bases, and 7 bases lay outside the gene matches. CDR1 and CDR2 (germline): SGHRS, YFSETQ. CDR3 length equals 14 residues. The CDR3 sequence is CASFTGQANTEAFF. Written as DNA, the CDR3 is TGCGCCAGCTTTACCGGACAGGCGAACACTGAAGCTTTCTTT.

About this clonotype: A much larger clone differs from this one at a single base, so this may be a read error. This chain links TRBV28 with TRBJ2-5; D is unclear. The CDR3 has 15 amino acids. Per the germline V gene, CDR1 is MDHEN and CDR2 is SYDVKM. Trimming removed 2 bases from V and 3 bases from J, with 13 bases in between. CDR3 sequence reads: CASSLKGQAEETQYF. CDR3 DNA sequence: TGTGCCAGCAGTTTAAAGGGTCAGGCGGAAGAGACCCAGTACTTC.

This clonotype was seen only a few times. The chain has TRBV21-1 and TRBJ1-1; TRBD1, as called in the table, went unchecked against the DNA. TRBV21-1 is flagged as a pseudogene. The CDR3 is 15 residues long. The CDR3 loop is CASPRRDRGTVQAFF. CDR3 sequence (DNA): TGTGCCAGCCCCCGAAGGGACAGGGGAACCGTACAAGCTTTCTTT.

Note on this clonotype: A much larger clone differs from this one at a single base, so this may be a read error. The rearrangement uses TRBV6-1 and TRBJ2-1; 7 bases line up with TRBD2. CDR3 length: 15 amino acids. Germline V gene lookup returns CDR1 MNHNS and CDR2 SASEGT. The DNA of the CDR3 is TGTGCCAGCAGTGAATCCCGGGACTACTACAATGACCAGTTCTTC. It is translated as CASSESRDYYNDQFF.

This clonotype was seen repeatedly, ten times or more. The rearrangement joins TRBV2 to TRBJ2-5; D unclear. The CDR3 spans 10 residues. Germline-derived CDR1 and CDR2 are SNHLY and FYNNEI. Trimming took off 6 bases at V and 6 bases at J, with 5 bases between the two ends. In DNA, the CDR3 is TGTGCCAGCAGCTTGCAGACCCAGTACTTC. Its protein product is CASSLQTQYF.

V usage is TRBV7-2 and J usage is TRBJ2-3; D is perhaps TRBD1 or TRBD2 (5 bases each). Germline lookup yields CDR1 SGHTA and CDR2 FQGNSA. CDR3 length: 15 amino acids. V shed 2 bases and J shed 3 bases, with 12 bases lying between them. The CDR3 coding sequence is TGTGCCAGCAGCTTATTGTGGGGGAAGACAGATACGCAGTATTTT. This codes for CASSLLWGKTDTQYF.